The present T cell receptor beta chain was sequenced within a study of post-analysis software for immune sequencing data. Study summary: Patients had relapsing-remitting, secondary progressive or progressive-relapsing multiple sclerosis; some lacked subtype. Whole-study findings and limits: Elevated frequency relative to controls characterized a handful of TRBV segments in patients, TRBV5-6, TRBV5-1 and TRBV20-1 among them. A significant reduction in normalized Chao1 diversity was observed in multiple sclerosis patients versus controls. Clustering by F measure revealed strong co-clustering among samples prepared together in one batch.

The CDR3 runs to 14 residues. V was shortened by 6 bases and J by 7 bases, with 19 bases between the two germline ends. From germline, CDR1 is SQVTM and CDR2 ANQGSEA. Concerning this clonotype itself: Its antigen is unknown.

TCR beta cDNA libraries had unique molecular identifiers. Input amounts of roughly 0.85 to 11 million T cells were used. These gave 500,000 or so cDNA molecules, so each molecule approximated one T cell. TCRdb processed the PCR reads anew with MiXCR; each CDR3 protein has one entry. The sample records 650,000 to 850,000 distinct CDR3 sequences, roughly 46% being singletons. The rearrangement joins TRBV29-1 to TRBJ2-1; D possibly matches TRBD1 or TRBD2 (6 bases each). Sequenced material: blood. The source is a girl aged 5 to 17 with multiple sclerosis. The CDR3 DNA follows: TGCAGCGTGGGGGGCGAGAGGACTTGGAATGAGCAGTTCTTC. It codes for CSVGGERTWNEQFF.